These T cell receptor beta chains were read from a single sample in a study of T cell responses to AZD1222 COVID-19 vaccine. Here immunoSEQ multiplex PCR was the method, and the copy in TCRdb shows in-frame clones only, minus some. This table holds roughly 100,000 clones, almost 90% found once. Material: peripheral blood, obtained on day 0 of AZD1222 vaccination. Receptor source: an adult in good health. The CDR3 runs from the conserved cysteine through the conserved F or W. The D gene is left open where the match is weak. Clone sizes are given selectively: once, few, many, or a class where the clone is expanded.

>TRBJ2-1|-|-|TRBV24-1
TGTGCCACCAGTGGTTTCAATGAGCAGTTCTTC
CATSGFNEQFF
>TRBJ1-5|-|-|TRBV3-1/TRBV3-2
TGTGCCAGCAGCCAAGACGGGGAACAGCCCCAGCATTTT
CASSQDGEQPQHF
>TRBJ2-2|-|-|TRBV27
TGTGCCAGCAGGGGGGGCGTGTCGCGGACCGGGGAGCTGTTTTTT
CASRGGVSRTGELFF
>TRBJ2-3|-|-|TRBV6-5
TGTGCCAGCAGTTACTCGTTAGCTTCGAGCACAGATACGCAGTATTTT
CASSYSLASSTDTQYF
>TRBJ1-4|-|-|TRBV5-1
TGCGCCAGCAGCCTGGGATCAGGAGCTAATGAAAAACTGTTTTTT
CASSLGSGANEKLFF
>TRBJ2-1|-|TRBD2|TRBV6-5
TGTGCCAGCACTCTCAGCGGGAGTTGGTACAATGAGCAGTTCTTC
CASTLSGSWYNEQFF
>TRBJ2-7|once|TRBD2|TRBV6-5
TGTGCCAGCAGTTACTCGACTAGCGACCCCTACGAGCAGTACTTC
CASSYSTSDPYEQYF
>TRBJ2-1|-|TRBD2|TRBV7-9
TGTGCCAGCACCCTAGCGGGAGGGCCGAATGAGCAGTTCTTC
CASTLAGGPNEQFF
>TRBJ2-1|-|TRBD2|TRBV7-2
TGTGCCAGCAGCTTACTAGCGGGAGGGGGTAATGAGCAGTTCTTC
CASSLLAGGGNEQFF
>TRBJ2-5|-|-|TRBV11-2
TGTGCCAGCAGTCCACCCGGGGTGGGGGAAGAGACCCAGTACTTC
CASSPPGVGEETQYF
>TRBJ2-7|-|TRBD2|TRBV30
TGTGCCTGGAGCTACAGCGGGAGCTACGAGCAGTACTTC
CAWSYSGSYEQYF
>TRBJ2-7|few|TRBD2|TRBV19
TGTGCCAGTAGTGGTAGACTAGCGGGAGGGGACGAGCAGTACTTC
CASSGRLAGGDEQYF
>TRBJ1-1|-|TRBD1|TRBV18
TGTGCCAGCTCCCCGAACAGGGGTGTTGGAGCTTTCTTT
CASSPNRGVGAFF
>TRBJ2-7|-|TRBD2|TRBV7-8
TGTGCCAGCAGTACACCTAGCGGGCGCTCCTACGAGCAGTACTTC
CASSTPSGRSYEQYF
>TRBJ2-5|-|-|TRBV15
TGTGCCACCAGCAGAGTCGAGAGGAATACCCTAAGGACCCAGTACTTC
CATSRVERNTLRTQYF
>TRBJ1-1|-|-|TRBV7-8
TGTGCCAGCAGCTTAGCGAGTACAGCCGCGGAAGCTTTCTTT
CASSLASTAAEAFF
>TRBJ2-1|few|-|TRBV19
TGTGCCAGTCGTCTGAGCTCCTACAATGAGCAGTTCTTC
CASRLSSYNEQFF
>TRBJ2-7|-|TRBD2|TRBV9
TGTGCCAGCAGCCCACAAGCGGGAGGGTCCTCTTTCGAGCAGTACTTC
CASSPQAGGSSFEQYF
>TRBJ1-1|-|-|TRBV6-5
TGTGCCAGCATCGTTAGCATTATGAACACTGAAGCTTTCTTT
CASIVSIMNTEAFF
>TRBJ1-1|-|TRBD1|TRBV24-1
TGTGCCACCAGTGACTCCGACAGGGGGGAAGCTTTCTTT
CATSDSDRGEAFF
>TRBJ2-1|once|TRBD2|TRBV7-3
TGTGCCAGCAGCTTGGGACTAGCGGGAGGGCCGGATGAGCAGTTCTTC
CASSLGLAGGPDEQFF
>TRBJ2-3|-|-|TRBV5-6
TGTGCCAGCGGGAACGGCTACGCAGCTAGCACAGATACGCAGTATTTT
CASGNGYAASTDTQYF
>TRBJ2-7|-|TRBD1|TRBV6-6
TGTGCCAGCAGTTACCACGGACAGGGTCAGAACGAGCAGTACTTC
CASSYHGQGQNEQYF
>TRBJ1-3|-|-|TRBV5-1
TGCGCCAGCAGCACAGGGACACTTGGAAACACCATATATTTT
CASSTGTLGNTIYF
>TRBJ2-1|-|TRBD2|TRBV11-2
TGTGCCAGCAGCTACAGGACTAGCGTCTCCTACAATGAGCAGTTCTTC
CASSYRTSVSYNEQFF
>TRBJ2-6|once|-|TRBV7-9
TGTGCCAGCAGCTCTAGATCGCTTCAGTGGCACTCTGGGGCCAACGTCCTGACTTTC
CASSSRSLQWHSGANVLTF
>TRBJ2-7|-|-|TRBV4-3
TGCGCCAGCAGCCAGACCGCCGCAGGGGGGACCTACGAGCAGTACTTC
CASSQTAAGGTYEQYF
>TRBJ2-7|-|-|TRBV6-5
TGTGCCGGCAGTTACTCTCAGGGCTACGAGCAGTACTTC
CAGSYSQGYEQYF
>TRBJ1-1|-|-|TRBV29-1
TGCAGCTTTGACGTGAACACTGAAGCTTTCTTT
CSFDVNTEAFF
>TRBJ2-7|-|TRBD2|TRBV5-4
TGTGCCAGCAGCTTGGGGGGACTAGCGCTCTACGAGCAGTACTTC
CASSLGGLALYEQYF
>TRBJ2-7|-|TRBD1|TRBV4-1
TGCGCCAGCAGAGGGACAGGGAGCGAGCAGTACTTC
CASRGTGSEQYF
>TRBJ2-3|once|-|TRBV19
TGTGCCAGTAGTAGGCTAGCGGAGGGGGCGGAGTATTTT
CASSRLAEGAEYF
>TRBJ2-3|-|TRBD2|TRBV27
TGTGCCAGCAGTCTACGTCTAGCGGGAGGGCCGGCACCGCAGTATTTT
CASSLRLAGGPAPQYF
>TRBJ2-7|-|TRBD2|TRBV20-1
TGCAGTGCTAGTGGTCTAGCGGAGAGCTCCTACGAGCAGTACTTC
CSASGLAESSYEQYF
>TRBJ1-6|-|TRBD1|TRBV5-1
TGCGCCAGCAGTTCTACAGGGGGCATATCACCCCTCCACTTT
CASSSTGGISPLHF
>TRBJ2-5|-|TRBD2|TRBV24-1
TGTGCCACCAGTGATTCCGGACTAGCGGGAGGGGAGACCCAGTACTTC
CATSDSGLAGGETQYF
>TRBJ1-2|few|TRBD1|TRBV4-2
TGTGCCAGCAGCCAAGTGGAGGACAGGGTAGGCTATGGCTACACCTTC
CASSQVEDRVGYGYTF
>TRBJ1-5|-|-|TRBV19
TGTGCCAGTAATGAGAGACCTAGCAATCAGCCCCAGCATTTT
CASNERPSNQPQHF
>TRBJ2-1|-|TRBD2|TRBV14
TGTGCCAGCAGCCAAGCGGGGGGTCTAGCGGGAGCGTATGAGCAGTTCTTC
CASSQAGGLAGAYEQFF
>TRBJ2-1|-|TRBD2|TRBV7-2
TGTGCCAGCACCAAAGGGCGGGAGGGGCACTACAATGAGCAGTTCTTC
CASTKGREGHYNEQFF
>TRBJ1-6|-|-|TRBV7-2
TGTGCCAGCAGCTTAGTTGGCAGGGTTAATTCACCCCTCCACTTT
CASSLVGRVNSPLHF
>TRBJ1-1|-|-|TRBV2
TGTGCCAGTACAAAGGGGACTGAAGCTTTCTTT
CASTKGTEAFF